This section outlines one T cell receptor (beta chain) sequence together with its context. By 5'RACE template switching, TCR cDNA was produced, with a universal primer site and UMIs added in the process. TCRdb re-called the 5' RACE reads through MiXCR, storing one row per CDR3 protein. The sample carries about 300,000 distinct CDR3 sequences, 8.7% recorded once. These data are taken from a study of T cells after yellow fever vaccination. The sample consisted of CD4+ T cells sorted from PBMCs, taken 5 days after the yellow fever booster vaccination. This sequence originates from a man younger than 35 who received the YFV17D yellow fever vaccine.

The CDR3 nucleotides are TGTGCCAGCAGCGACTCGACCCGGGGCTTGGATACGCAGTATTTT. It translates to CASSDSTRGLDTQYF. The chain joins TRBV3-1 to TRBJ2-3; D is possibly TRBD1 or TRBD2 (5 bases each). The CDR3 extends over 15 amino acids. Trimming left V 5 bases short and J 6 bases short, with 18 bases between. The germline V gene has CDR1 LGHDT and CDR2 YNNKEL (reference sequence).